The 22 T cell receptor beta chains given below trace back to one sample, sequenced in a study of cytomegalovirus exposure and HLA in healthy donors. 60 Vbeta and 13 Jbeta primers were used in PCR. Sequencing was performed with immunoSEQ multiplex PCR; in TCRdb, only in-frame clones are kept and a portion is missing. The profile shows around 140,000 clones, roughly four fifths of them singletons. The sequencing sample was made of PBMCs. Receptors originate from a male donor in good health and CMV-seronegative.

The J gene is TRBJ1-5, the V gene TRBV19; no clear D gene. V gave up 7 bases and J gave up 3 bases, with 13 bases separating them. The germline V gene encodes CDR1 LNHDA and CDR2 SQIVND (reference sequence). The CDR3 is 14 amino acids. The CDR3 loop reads CASKTRAFNQPQHF. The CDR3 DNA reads TGTGCCAGTAAGACTAGAGCTTTCAATCAGCCCCAGCATTTT.

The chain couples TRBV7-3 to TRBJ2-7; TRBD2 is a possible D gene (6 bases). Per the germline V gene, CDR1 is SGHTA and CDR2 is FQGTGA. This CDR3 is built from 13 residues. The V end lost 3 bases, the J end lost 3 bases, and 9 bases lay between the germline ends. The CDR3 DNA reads TGTGCCAGCAGCTTGGGACTCGGCTACGAGCAGTACTTC. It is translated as CASSLGLGYEQYF.

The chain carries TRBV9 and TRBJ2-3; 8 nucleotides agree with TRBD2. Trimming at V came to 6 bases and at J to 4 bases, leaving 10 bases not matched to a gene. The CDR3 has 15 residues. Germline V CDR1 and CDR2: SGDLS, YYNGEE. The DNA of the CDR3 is TGTGCCAGCAATAAGGCGGGAGGCGGGTCAGATACGCAGTATTTT. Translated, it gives CASNKAGGGSDTQYF.

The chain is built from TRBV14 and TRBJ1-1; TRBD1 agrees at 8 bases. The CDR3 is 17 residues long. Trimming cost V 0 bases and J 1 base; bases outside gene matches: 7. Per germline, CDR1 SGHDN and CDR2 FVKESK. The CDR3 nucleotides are TGTGCCAGCAGCCAAGAAAGGGACAGGCCCCCGAACACTGAAGCTTTCTTT. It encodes CASSQERDRPPNTEAFF.

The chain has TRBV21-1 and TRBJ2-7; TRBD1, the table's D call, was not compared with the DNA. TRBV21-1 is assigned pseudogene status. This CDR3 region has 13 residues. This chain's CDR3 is CASRDSPSYEQYF. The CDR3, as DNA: TGTGCCAGCCGGGACAGCCCTTCCTACGAGCAGTACTTC.

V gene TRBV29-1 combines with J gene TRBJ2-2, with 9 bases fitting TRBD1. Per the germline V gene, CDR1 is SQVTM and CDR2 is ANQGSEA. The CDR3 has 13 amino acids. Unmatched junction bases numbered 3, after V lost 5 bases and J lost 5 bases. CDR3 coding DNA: TGCAGCGTTCCGGGACAGGGTACCGGGGAGCTGTTTTTT. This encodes CSVPGQGTGELFF.

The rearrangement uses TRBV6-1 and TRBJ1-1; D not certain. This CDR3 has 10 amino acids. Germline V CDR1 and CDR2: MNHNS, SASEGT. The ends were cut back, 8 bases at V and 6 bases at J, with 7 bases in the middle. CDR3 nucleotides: TGTGCCAGCCAAAATCCTGAAGCTTTCTTT. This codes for CASQNPEAFF.

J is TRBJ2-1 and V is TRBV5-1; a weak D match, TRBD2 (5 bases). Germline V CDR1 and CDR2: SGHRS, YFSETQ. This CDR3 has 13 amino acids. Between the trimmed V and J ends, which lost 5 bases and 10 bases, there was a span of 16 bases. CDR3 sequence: CASRFGPGEEQFF. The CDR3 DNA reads TGCGCCAGCAGATTTGGACCCGGGGAAGAGCAGTTCTTC.

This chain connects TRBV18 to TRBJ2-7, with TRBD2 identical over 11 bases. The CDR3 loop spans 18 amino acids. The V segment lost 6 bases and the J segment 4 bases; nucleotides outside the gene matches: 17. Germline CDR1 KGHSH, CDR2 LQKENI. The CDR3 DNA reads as TGTGCCAGCTCCGGGGCTAGCGGGAGGTCATTGGGAAGATACGAGCAGTACTTC. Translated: CASSGASGRSLGRYEQYF.

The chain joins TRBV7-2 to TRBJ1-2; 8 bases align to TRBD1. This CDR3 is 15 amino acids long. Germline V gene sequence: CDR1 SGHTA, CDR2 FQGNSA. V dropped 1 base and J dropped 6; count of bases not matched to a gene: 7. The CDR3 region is CASSLERTGLDGYTF. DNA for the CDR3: TGTGCCAGCAGCTTAGAGCGGACAGGGCTCGATGGCTACACCTTC. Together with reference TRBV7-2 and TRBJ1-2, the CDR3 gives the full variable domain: GAGVSQSPSNKVTEKGKDVELRCDPISGHTALYWYRQSLGQGLEFLIYFQGNSAPDKSGLPSDRFSAERTGGSVSTLTIQRTQQEDSAVYLCASSLERTGLDGYTFGSGTRLTVV.

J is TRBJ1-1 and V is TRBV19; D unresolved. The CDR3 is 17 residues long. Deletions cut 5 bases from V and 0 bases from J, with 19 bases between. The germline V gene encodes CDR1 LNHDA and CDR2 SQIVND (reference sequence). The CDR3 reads CASSSHPGAYLNTEAFF. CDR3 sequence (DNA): TGTGCCAGTAGTTCACATCCGGGAGCATACTTGAACACTGAAGCTTTCTTT.

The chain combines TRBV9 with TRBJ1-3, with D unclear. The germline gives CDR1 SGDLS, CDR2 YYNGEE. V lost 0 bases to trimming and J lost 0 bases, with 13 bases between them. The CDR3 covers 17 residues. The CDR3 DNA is TGTGCCAGCAGCGTAGAACCGCGGTCGGGCTCTGGAAACACCATATATTTT. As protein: CASSVEPRSGSGNTIYF.

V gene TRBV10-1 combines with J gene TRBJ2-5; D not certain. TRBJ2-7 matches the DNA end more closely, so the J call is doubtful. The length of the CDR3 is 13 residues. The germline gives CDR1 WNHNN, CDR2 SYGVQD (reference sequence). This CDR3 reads CASSPLDSYEQYF. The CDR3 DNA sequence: TGCGCCAGCAGTCCGCTAGACTCCTACGAGCAGTACTTC.

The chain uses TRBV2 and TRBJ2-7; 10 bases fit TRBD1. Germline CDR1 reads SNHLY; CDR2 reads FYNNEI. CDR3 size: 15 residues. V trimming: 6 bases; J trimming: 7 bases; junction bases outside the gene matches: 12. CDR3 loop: CASRYTGQGGGEQYF. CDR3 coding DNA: TGTGCCAGCAGGTACACTGGACAGGGGGGGGGAGAGCAGTACTTC.

The CDR3 bases are TGTGCCAGCAGTGAATCCCCCGGGGCGGGGTCTCACAATGAGCAGTTCTTC. The encoded protein is CASSESPGAGSHNEQFF. The rearrangement uses TRBV25-1 and TRBJ2-1; possible D gene TRBD2, 6 bases. The CDR3 is 17 residues long. Trimming stripped 1 base from V and 5 bases from J, with 18 bases between. Germline V gene data show CDR1 as MGHDK and CDR2 as SYGVNS.

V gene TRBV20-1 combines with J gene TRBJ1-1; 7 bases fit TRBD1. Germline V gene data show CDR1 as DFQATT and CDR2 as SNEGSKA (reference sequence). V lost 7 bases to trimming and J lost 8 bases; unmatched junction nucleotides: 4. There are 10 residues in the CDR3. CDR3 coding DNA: TGCAGTGGCGACAGGGTAGAAGCTTTCTTT. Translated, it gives CSGDRVEAFF.

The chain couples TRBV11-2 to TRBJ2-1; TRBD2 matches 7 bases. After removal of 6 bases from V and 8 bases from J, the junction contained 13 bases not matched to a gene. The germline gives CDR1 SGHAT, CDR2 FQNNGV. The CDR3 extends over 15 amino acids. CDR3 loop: CASSNTPWEGHEQFF. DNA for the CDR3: TGTGCCAGCAGTAACACTCCGTGGGAGGGCCATGAGCAGTTCTTC.

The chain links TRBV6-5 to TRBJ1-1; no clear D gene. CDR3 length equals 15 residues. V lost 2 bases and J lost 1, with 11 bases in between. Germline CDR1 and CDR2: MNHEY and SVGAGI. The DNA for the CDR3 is TGTGCCAGCAGTTACATCGCCAGCGGGAACACTGAAGCTTTCTTT. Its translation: CASSYIASGNTEAFF.

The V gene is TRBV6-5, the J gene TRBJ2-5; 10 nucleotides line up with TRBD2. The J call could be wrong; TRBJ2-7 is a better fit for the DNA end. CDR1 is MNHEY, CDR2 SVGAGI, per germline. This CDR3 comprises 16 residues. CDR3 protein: CASSYSRTSGTYEQYF. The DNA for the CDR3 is TGTGCCAGCAGTTACTCGAGAACTAGCGGGACCTACGAGCAGTACTTC.

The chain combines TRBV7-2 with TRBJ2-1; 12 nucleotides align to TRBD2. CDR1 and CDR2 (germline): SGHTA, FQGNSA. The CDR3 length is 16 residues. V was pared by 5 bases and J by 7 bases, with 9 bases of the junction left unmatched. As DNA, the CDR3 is TGTGCCAGCAGCCCCCTACTAGCGGGAGGAAGGAATGAGCAGTTCTTC. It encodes CASSPLLAGGRNEQFF. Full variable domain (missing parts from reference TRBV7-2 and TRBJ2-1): GAGVSQSPSNKVTEKGKDVELRCDPISGHTALYWYRQSLGQGLEFLIYFQGNSAPDKSGLPSDRFSAERTGGSVSTLTIQRTQQEDSAVYLCASSPLLAGGRNEQFFGPGTRLTVL.

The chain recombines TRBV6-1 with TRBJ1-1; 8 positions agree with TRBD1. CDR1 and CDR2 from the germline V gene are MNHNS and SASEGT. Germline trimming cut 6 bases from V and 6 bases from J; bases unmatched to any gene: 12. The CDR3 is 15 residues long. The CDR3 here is CASRQSGGERPEAFF. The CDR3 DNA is TGTGCCAGCAGGCAGTCAGGGGGCGAGAGGCCTGAAGCTTTCTTT.

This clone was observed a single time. The CDR3 DNA reads TGCGCCAGCAGCCAAGATCAGGCTAGCGGGAGCGTTGAGCAGTTCTTC. This gives the protein CASSQDQASGSVEQFF. This sequence joins TRBV4-3 and TRBJ2-1; 10 bases agree with TRBD2. The germline V gene encodes CDR1 LGHNA and CDR2 YSLEER. The V and J ends lost 0 bases and 9 bases, in that order; junction bases with no gene match: 8. The CDR3 has 16 residues.